The clone carrying this T cell receptor beta chain is classed as medium-sized. No antigen is known for it. Original handling: To classify distant metastasis in papillary thyroid cancer, a model was built from CDR3 differences across clinicopathological groups. MiXCR re-clonotyped the PCR reads for TCRdb. The V and J calls here are based on TCRdb, not the publication. The repertoire holds fewer than 25,000 clones, 18% seen once, with around 2.5% in the top ten. This specimen belongs to a study of metastatic and nonmetastatic thyroid tumors. Overall study context: Peripheral blood and tumor or nodule samples from malignant and benign thyroid patients were compared. General study findings and limits: Reported TCR beta diversity, measured in blood and tumor, was significantly higher for malignant thyroid tumors than for benign nodules.

Every patient was untreated before thyroid surgery. This CDR3 has 16 residues. Trimming shortened V by 5 bases and J by 6 bases, and 17 bases separated the two germline ends. Germline loops: CDR1 SGHAT, CDR2 FQNNGV. The sequence derives from a male donor with papillary thyroid cancer or a benign thyroid nodule (not recorded which). Some clones in this sample may be carry-over from other donors' samples. Sequenced sample: adjacent normal tissue. The chain links TRBV11-2 to TRBJ1-6, with D tentatively TRBD1 (6 bases). The CDR3 spells CASSPTGGGINSPLHF. The CDR3 bases are TGTGCCAGCAGCCCTACGGGGGGCGGGATTAATTCACCCCTCCACTTT.